This T cell receptor beta chain is from a study of T cell responses to AZD1222 COVID-19 vaccine. Here immunoSEQ multiplex PCR was the method, and the copy in TCRdb shows in-frame clones only, minus some. The table lists 100,000 to 120,000 clones, about 88% of them singletons. The CDR3 has 15 amino acids. From germline, CDR1 is SGHTA and CDR2 FQGNSA. V lost 3 bases, J lost 0 bases, and 9 bases lay in between. This sample comprised peripheral blood, obtained on day 0 of AZD1222 vaccination. The clonotype was recovered from an adult in good health. The chain carries TRBV7-2 and TRBJ1-5; D gene uncertain. The CDR3 loop is CASSFRADSNQPQHF. DNA of the CDR3: TGTGCCAGCAGCTTTAGGGCGGATAGCAATCAGCCCCAGCATTTT.